The entry that follows covers one T cell receptor beta chain sequence. Its antigen is currently unknown. This sample is part of a study of cytomegalovirus exposure and HLA in healthy donors. PCR primers comprised 60 Vbeta and 13 Jbeta primers. The assay was immunoSEQ multiplex PCR, and TCRdb's table has in-frame clones only and misses some. This repertoire shows around 92,000 clones, around 74% found once; its top ten account for around 3.1%. The study's findings and limits: Analyses of presence/absence relied on an assumption of roughly uniform sequencing depth across donors. Clonal expansion, a later analysis showed, was greater in HLA-associated TCR beta chains than in equally common others. In a later analysis, donors in an Asian-associated ancestry cluster reportedly had fewer N-insertions in productive TCRs than the cohort mean.

V dropped 7 bases and J dropped 6; count of bases not matched to a gene: 5. Germline assignment: CDR1 SQVTM and CDR2 ANQGSEA. The CDR3 sequence is 12 residues long. The sequence derives from a female donor in good health and CMV-seropositive. The V and J genes are TRBV29-1 and TRBJ2-7; TRBD1 matches 11 bases. Source material: PBMCs. The CDR3 region is CSAGQGESEQYF. The CDR3, as DNA: TGCAGCGCGGGACAGGGGGAATCCGAGCAGTACTTC.